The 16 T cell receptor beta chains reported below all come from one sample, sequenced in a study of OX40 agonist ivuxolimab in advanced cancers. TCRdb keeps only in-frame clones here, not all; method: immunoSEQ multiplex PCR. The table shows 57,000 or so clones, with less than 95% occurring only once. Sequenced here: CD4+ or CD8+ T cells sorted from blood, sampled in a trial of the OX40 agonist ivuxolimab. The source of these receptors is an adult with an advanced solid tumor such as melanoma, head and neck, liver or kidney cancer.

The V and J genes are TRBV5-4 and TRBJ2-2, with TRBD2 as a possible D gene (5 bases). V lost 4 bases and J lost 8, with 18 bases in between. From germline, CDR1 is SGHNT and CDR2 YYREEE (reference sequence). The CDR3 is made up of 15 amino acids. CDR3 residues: CASSPEAFLRGELFF. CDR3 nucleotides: TGTGCCAGCAGCCCGGAGGCCTTTTTACGAGGGGAGCTGTTTTTT.

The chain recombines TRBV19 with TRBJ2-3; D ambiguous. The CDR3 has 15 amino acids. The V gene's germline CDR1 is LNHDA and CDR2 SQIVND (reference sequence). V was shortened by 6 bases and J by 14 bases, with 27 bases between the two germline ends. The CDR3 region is CASRFVGAPTHPAYF. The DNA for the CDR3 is TGTGCCAGTAGGTTCGTCGGAGCTCCGACGCACCCCGCGTATTTT. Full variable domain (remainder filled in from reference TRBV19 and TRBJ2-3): DGGITQSPKYLFRKEGQNVTLSCEQNLNHDAMYWYRQDPGQGLRLIYYSQIVNDFQKGDIAEGYSVSREKKESFPLTVTSAQKNPTAFYLCASRFVGAPTHPAYFGPGTRLTVL.

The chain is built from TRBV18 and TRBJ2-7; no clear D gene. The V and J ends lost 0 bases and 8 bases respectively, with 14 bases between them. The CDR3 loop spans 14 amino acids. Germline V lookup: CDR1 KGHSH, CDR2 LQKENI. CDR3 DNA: TGTGCCAGCTCACCACCGGGAAAAGGTCGACAGCAGTACTTC. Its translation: CASSPPGKGRQQYF.

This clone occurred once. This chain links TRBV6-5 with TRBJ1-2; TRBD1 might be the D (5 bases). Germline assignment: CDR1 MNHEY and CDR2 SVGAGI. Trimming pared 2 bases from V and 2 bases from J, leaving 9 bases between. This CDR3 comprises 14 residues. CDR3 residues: CASSYRGTNYGYTF. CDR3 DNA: TGTGCCAGCAGTTACAGGGGTACCAACTATGGCTACACCTTC.

CDR3 nucleotides: TGCAGCGTTGAAGGAGGACTAGCGGGAGTCGAGCAGTACTTC. Translation gives CSVEGGLAGVEQYF. The chain employs TRBV29-1 and TRBJ2-7; 13 nucleotides agree with TRBD2. Germline CDR1 is SQVTM and CDR2 is ANQGSEA. J gave up 6 bases and V 1 base, and 3 bases lay outside the gene matches. The CDR3 loop spans 14 amino acids.

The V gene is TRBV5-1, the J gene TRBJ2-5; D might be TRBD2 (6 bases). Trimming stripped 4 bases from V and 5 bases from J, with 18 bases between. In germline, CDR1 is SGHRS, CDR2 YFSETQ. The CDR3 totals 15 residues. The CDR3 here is CASSTGPGSGETQYF. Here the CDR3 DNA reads TGCGCCAGCAGCACGGGACCCGGGAGTGGGGAGACCCAGTACTTC. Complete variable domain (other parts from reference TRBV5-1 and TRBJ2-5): KAGVTQTPRYLIKTRGQQVTLSCSPISGHRSVSWYQQTPGQGLQFLFEYFSETQRNKGNFPGRFSGRQFSNSRSEMNVSTLELGDSALYLCASSTGPGSGETQYFGPGTRLLVL.

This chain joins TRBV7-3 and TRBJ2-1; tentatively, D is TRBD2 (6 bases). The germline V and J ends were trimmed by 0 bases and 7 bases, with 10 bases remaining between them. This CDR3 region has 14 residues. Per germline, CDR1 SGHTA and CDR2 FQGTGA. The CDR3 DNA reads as TGTGCCAGCAGCTTAACCTCCGGGGGAAATGAGCAGTTCTTC. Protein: CASSLTSGGNEQFF.

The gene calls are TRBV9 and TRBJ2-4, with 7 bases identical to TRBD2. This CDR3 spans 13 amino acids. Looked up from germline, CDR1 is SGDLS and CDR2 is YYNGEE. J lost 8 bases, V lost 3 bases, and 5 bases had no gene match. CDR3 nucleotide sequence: TGTGCCAGCAGCGGCGGGACTATAGACATTCAGTACTTC. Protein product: CASSGGTIDIQYF. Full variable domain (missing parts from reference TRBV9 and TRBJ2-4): DSGVTQTPKHLITATGQRVTLRCSPRSGDLSVYWYQQSLDQGLQFLIQYYNGEERAKGNILERFSAQQFPDLHSELNLSSLELGDSALYFCASSGGTIDIQYFGAGTRLSVL.

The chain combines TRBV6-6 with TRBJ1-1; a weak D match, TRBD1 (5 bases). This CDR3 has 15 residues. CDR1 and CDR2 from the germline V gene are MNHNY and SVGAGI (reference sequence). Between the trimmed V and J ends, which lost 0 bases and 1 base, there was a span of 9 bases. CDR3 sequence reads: CASSYSIGGNTEAFF. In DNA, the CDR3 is TGTGCCAGCAGTTACTCGATCGGGGGGAACACTGAAGCTTTCTTT.

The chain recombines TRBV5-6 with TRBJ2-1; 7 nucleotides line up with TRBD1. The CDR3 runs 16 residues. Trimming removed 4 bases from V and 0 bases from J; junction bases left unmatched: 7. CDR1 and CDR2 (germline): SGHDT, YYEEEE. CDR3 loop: CASSGIRQGSYNEQFF. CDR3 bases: TGTGCCAGCAGCGGAATACGACAGGGCTCCTACAATGAGCAGTTCTTC. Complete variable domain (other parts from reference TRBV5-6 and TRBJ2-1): DAGVTQSPTHLIKTRGQQVTLRCSPKSGHDTVSWYQQALGQGPQFIFQYYEEEERQRGNFPDRFSGHQFPNYSSELNVNALLLGDSALYLCASSGIRQGSYNEQFFGPGTRLTVL.

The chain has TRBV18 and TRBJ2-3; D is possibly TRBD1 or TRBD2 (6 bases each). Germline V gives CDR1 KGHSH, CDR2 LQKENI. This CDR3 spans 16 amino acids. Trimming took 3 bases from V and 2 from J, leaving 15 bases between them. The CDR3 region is CASSPRGRTDTDTQYF. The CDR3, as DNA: TGTGCCAGCTCACCCCGGGGGCGGACAGACACAGATACGCAGTATTTT.

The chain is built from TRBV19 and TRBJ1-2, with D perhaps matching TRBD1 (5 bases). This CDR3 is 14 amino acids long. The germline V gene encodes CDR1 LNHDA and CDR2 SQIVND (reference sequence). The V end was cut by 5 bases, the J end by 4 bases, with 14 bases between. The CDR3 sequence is CASSLTASSYGYTF. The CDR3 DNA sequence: TGTGCCAGTAGTTTGACAGCATCGTCCTATGGCTACACCTTC.

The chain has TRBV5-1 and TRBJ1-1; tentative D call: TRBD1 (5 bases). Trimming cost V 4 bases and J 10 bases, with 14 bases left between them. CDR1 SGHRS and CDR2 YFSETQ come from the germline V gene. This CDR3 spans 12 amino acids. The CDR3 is CASSNQGFRAFF. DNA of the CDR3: TGCGCCAGCAGCAACCAGGGTTTTCGAGCTTTCTTT. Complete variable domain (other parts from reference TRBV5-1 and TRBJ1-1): KAGVTQTPRYLIKTRGQQVTLSCSPISGHRSVSWYQQTPGQGLQFLFEYFSETQRNKGNFPGRFSGRQFSNSRSEMNVSTLELGDSALYLCASSNQGFRAFFGQGTRLTVV.

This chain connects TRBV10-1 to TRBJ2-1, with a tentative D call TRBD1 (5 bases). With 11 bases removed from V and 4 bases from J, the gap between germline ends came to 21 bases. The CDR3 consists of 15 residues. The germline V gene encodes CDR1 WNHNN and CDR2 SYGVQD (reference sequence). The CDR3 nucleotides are TGCGCCGGCACGTTGTACGGCCAGGGATACAATGAGCAGTTCTTC. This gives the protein CAGTLYGQGYNEQFF.

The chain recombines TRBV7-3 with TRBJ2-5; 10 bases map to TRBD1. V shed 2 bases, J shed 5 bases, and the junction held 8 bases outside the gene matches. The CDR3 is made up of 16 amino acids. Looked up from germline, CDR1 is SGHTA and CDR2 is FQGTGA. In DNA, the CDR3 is TGTGCCAGCAGCTTAGAACGGGGGACAGGGGTCGAGACCCAGTACTTC. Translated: CASSLERGTGVETQYF.

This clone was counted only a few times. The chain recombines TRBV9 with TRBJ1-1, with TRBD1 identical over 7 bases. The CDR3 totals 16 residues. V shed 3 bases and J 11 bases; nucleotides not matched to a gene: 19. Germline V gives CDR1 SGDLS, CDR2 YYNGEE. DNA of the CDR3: TGTGCCAGCAGCGCCCAGTCCCGGACAGGACGAGAAAAGGCTTTCTTT. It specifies CASSAQSRTGREKAFF.